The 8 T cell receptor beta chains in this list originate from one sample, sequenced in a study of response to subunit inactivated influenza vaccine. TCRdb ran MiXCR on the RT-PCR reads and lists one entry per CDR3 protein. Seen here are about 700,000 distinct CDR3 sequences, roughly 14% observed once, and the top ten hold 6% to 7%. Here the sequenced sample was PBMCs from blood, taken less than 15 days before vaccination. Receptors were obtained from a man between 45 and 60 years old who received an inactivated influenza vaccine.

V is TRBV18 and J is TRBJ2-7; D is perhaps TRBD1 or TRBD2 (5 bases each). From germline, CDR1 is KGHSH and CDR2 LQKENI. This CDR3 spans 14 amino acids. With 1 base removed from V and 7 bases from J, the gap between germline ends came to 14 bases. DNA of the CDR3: TGTGCCAGCTCACCACGAGGGGTAGGTGTTGAGCAGTACTTC. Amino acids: CASSPRGVGVEQYF.

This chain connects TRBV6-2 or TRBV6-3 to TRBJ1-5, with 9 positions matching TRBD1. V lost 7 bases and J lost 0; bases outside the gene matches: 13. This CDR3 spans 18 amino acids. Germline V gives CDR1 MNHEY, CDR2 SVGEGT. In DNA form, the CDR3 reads TGTGCCAGCACTTCGAGACAGGGGGATTGGGATAGCAATCAGCCCCAGCATTTT. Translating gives CASTSRQGDWDSNQPQHF.

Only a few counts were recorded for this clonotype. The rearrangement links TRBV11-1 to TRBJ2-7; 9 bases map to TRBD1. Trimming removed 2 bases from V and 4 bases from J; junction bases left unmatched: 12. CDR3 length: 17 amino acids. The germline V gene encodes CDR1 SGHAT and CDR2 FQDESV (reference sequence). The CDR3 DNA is TGTGCCAGCAGCTTAAATTTGGCTACAGGGGGCGCGTACGAGCAGTACTTC. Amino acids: CASSLNLATGGAYEQYF.

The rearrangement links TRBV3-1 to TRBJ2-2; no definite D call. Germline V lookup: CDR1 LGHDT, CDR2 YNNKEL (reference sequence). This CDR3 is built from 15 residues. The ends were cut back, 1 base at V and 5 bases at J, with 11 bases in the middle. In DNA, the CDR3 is TGTGCCAGCAGCCAAGGCAGTGGCTGGACCGGGGAGCTGTTTTTT. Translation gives CASSQGSGWTGELFF.

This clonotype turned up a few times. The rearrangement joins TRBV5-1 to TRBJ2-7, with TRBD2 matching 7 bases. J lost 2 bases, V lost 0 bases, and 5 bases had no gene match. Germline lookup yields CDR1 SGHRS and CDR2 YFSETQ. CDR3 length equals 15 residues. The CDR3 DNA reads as TGCGCCAGCAGCTTGGCGGCTAGCGGAACCTACGAGCAGTACTTC. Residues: CASSLAASGTYEQYF.

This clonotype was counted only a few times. The CDR3 nucleotides read TGTGCCAGCAGCCTGACTAGATTTGCTCTCAATGAGCAGTTCTTC. Translation: CASSLTRFALNEQFF. This chain connects TRBV14 to TRBJ2-1; possible D gene TRBD2, 6 bases. CDR1 and CDR2 (germline): SGHDN, FVKESK. Deletions cut 4 bases from V and 6 bases from J, with 16 bases between. The length of the CDR3 is 15 residues.

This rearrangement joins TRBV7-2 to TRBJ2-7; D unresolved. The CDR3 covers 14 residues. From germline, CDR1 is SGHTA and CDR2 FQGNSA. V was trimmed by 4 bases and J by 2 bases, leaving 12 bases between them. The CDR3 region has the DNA TGTGCCAGCAGCTCCCACAAAGGTCCCTACGAGCAGTACTTC. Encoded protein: CASSSHKGPYEQYF.

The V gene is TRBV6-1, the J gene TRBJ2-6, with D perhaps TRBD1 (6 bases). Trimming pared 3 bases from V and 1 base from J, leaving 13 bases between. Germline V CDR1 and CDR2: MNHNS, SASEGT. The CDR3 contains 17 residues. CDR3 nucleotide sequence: TGTGCCAGCAGTGAGGGACAAGGCTTTTCTGGGGCCAACGTCCTGACTTTC. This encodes CASSEGQGFSGANVLTF.